This T cell receptor (beta chain) is from a study of sequential checkpoint blockade in melanoma. Study context: After both sequences, patients received maintenance nivolumab. Matched biopsies came pretreatment and at week 13 for 20 to 25 patients. Study outcomes and limitations: Pretreatment TIL clonality tracked with response in the nivolumab-first arm.

The CDR3 sequence is 16 residues long. The V end lost 6 bases, the J end lost 2 bases, and 17 bases lay between the germline ends. Profiling relied on immunoSEQ multiplex PCR, and the TCRdb table lists in-frame clones only, not all of them. The sample has about 10,000 clones, 23% seen once. This clone turned up a few times. Its antigen is undetermined. The treatment denotes: randomized to nivolumab then ipilimumab (arm A) or the reverse (arm B). The chain recombines TRBV23-1 with TRBJ1-3; D gene ambiguous. Being an ORF, TRBV23-1 has a function that is uncertain. Specimen: tumor tissue (inferred from file names), collected from a patient given nivolumab and ipilimumab in sequence. The receptor's source is a human donor with melanoma. The CDR3 loop is CASSQARIPTGNTIYF. In nucleotides, the CDR3 is TGCGCCAGCAGCCAGGCACGGATTCCTACTGGAAACACCATATATTTT.